What follows are 20 T cell receptor beta chains derived from one specimen sequenced in a study of response to subunit inactivated influenza vaccine. TCRdb recomputed calls from the RT-PCR reads with MiXCR, one row per CDR3 protein. The data show hundreds of thousands of distinct CDR3 sequences, roughly 20% seen once. The input for sequencing was PBMCs from blood, taken about 5 days after vaccination. Receptor source: a man between 45 and 60 years old who received an inactivated influenza vaccine.

The rearrangement links TRBV4-1 to TRBJ2-7; D is unclear. CDR1 and CDR2 (germline): MGHRA, YSYEKL. CDR3 length equals 14 residues. V lost 6 bases and J 0 bases, leaving 12 bases between the germline ends. As DNA, the CDR3 is TGCGCCAGCAGGGTGACGGCTTCCTCCTACGAGCAGTACTTC. Translation gives CASRVTASSYEQYF.

V is TRBV12-3 or TRBV12-4 and J is TRBJ2-2, with D hard to call. V shed 6 bases and J shed 0 bases, with 8 bases lying between them. This CDR3 has 14 amino acids. This CDR3 is CASRFISNTGELFF. The DNA for the CDR3 is TGTGCCAGCAGATTTATATCGAACACCGGGGAGCTGTTTTTT.

This clonotype turned up a few times. V usage is TRBV7-6 and J usage is TRBJ2-7; a weak D match, TRBD1 (6 bases). Trimming cost V 4 bases and J 7 bases, with 20 bases left between them. This CDR3 region has 15 residues. Looked up from germline, CDR1 is SGHVS and CDR2 is FNYEAQ. The CDR3 loop reads CASSSTPRQGTEQYF. The CDR3 DNA follows: TGTGCCAGCAGCTCCACCCCGCGGCAGGGGACAGAGCAGTACTTC. Variable domain in full (rest from reference TRBV7-6 and TRBJ2-7): GAGVSQSPRYKVTKRGQDVALRCDPISGHVSLYWYRQALGQGPEFLTYFNYEAQQDKSGLPNDRFSAERPEGSISTLTIQRTEQRDSAMYRCASSSTPRQGTEQYFGPGTRLTVT.

This clonotype was seen only a few times. The genes are TRBV20-1 and TRBJ2-7; tentatively, D is TRBD2 (7 bases). The V end was cut by 0 bases, the J end by 6 bases, with 15 bases between. CDR3 length equals 14 residues. The germline V gene has CDR1 DFQATT and CDR2 SNEGSKA (reference sequence). The CDR3 loop is CSARDRRGLGEQYF. For the CDR3, the DNA is TGCAGTGCTAGAGATCGGCGGGGGCTGGGCGAGCAGTACTTC.

This clonotype was seen more than once but under ten times. V and J are TRBV10-2 and TRBJ2-1; no clear D. The CDR3 spans 13 residues. CDR1 is WSHSY and CDR2 is SAAADI in the germline V gene. The germline V and J ends were trimmed by 3 bases and 2 bases, with 5 bases remaining between them. The CDR3 coding sequence is TGCGCCAGCAGTGACTTAGCCTACAATGAGCAGTTCTTC. Its translation is CASSDLAYNEQFF.

V gene TRBV18 combines with J gene TRBJ1-1, with 7 nucleotides matching TRBD1. Germline values: CDR1 KGHSH, CDR2 LQKENI. Trimming took 0 bases from V and 4 from J; bases not matched to a gene: 5. The CDR3 covers 15 residues. For the CDR3, the DNA is TGTGCCAGCTCACCACCCGCACGACAGGGCACTGAAGCTTTCTTT. It specifies CASSPPARQGTEAFF.

This clonotype was seen a few times. The V gene is TRBV2, the J gene TRBJ2-3; D not certain. This CDR3 is built from 12 residues. Germline CDR1 is SNHLY and CDR2 is FYNNEI. V lost 9 bases and J lost 1, with 8 bases in between. The CDR3: CARSRGTDTQYF. CDR3 nucleotides: TGTGCCAGAAGCAGAGGCACAGATACGCAGTATTTT.

This clonotype has more than one count but fewer than ten. The chain is built from TRBV29-1 and TRBJ2-3; 12 nucleotides match TRBD2. The CDR3 consists of 15 residues. Germline V lookup: CDR1 SQVTM, CDR2 ANQGSEA. J lost 2 bases, V lost 3 bases, and 3 bases had no gene match. This CDR3 reads CSVDTSGGNTDTQYF. The CDR3 bases are TGCAGCGTTGACACTAGCGGGGGGAACACAGATACGCAGTATTTT.

The sample holds a few counts of this clonotype. V is TRBV20-1 and J is TRBJ1-2; D gene ambiguous. V lost 3 bases and J 0 bases, leaving 8 bases between the germline ends. Germline V gives CDR1 DFQATT, CDR2 SNEGSKA (reference sequence). The CDR3 runs to 13 residues. The CDR3 DNA reads TGCAGTGCTAGTGGCACAACTAACTATGGCTACACCTTC. As protein: CSASGTTNYGYTF.

To note about this clonotype: A clone one base away is much larger, so this may be a read error. The chain carries TRBV12-3 or TRBV12-4 and TRBJ2-7; D unresolved. The CDR3 is 13 residues long. Trimming cost V 6 bases and J 7 bases, with 16 bases left between them. In DNA form, the CDR3 reads TGTGCCAGCAGGCCTGACGACGGCCAGGAGCAGTACTTC. Translated, it gives CASRPDDGQEQYF.

This clonotype was found many times. The J gene is TRBJ2-7, the V gene TRBV20-1; 9 bases fit TRBD1. The ends lost 2 bases at V and 4 bases at J; junction bases unmatched: 9. Germline CDR1 is DFQATT and CDR2 is SNEGSKA (reference sequence). The CDR3 loop spans 15 amino acids. The CDR3 is CSARNRDRALYEQYF. The CDR3 bases are TGCAGTGCTAGAAATCGGGACAGGGCCCTTTACGAGCAGTACTTC.

V and J are TRBV13 and TRBJ2-7; possibly TRBD2 for D (6 bases). This CDR3 spans 15 amino acids. Deletions cut 5 bases from V and 4 bases from J, with 18 bases between. Germline CDR1 and CDR2: PRHDT and FYEKMQ (reference sequence). CDR3 coding DNA: TGTGCCAGCAGCCTATGGGGCGGGATAGGTTACGAGCAGTACTTC. It encodes CASSLWGGIGYEQYF.

This clonotype was seen a few times. This chain uses TRBV7-9 with TRBJ2-3, with 9 bases matching TRBD2. The length of the CDR3 is 16 residues. Trimming removed 0 bases from V and 1 base from J; junction bases left unmatched: 2. Germline CDR1 SEHNR, CDR2 FQNEAQ (reference sequence). The DNA for the CDR3 is TGTGCCAGCAGCTTAGCGGCTAGCGGGGGCACAGATACGCAGTATTTT. This codes for CASSLAASGGTDTQYF.

V and J are TRBV28 and TRBJ2-7, with D perhaps TRBD1 (6 bases). Germline V gene lookup returns CDR1 MDHEN and CDR2 SYDVKM. V lost 7 bases to trimming and J lost 7 bases, with 20 bases between them. This CDR3 comprises 14 residues. CDR3 sequence: CASMLATGRREQYF. CDR3 nucleotide sequence: TGTGCCAGCATGCTGGCGACAGGAAGGCGGGAGCAGTACTTC.

J is TRBJ2-7 and V is TRBV12-3 or TRBV12-4; 8 positions agree with TRBD2. The CDR3 runs to 15 residues. After removal of 7 bases from V and 7 bases from J, the junction contained 15 bases not matched to a gene. CDR3 in DNA: TGTGCCAGCACCTCCCGGGGGGGCCCCTATGGGGAGCAGTACTTC. Its protein is CASTSRGGPYGEQYF.

This clonotype has more than one count but fewer than ten. V gene TRBV27 combines with J gene TRBJ2-7; weak D call: TRBD1 (5 bases). The germline V gene has CDR1 MNHEY and CDR2 SMNVEV (reference sequence). The V end was cut by 3 bases, the J end by 5 bases, with 11 bases between. The CDR3 is 13 amino acids. The CDR3 sequence is CASSLGLINEQYF. CDR3 nucleotide sequence: TGTGCCAGCAGTTTGGGGCTGATCAACGAGCAGTACTTC.

This clonotype showed up just a few times. V usage is TRBV7-2 and J usage is TRBJ1-3; D uncertain. The CDR3 is 14 amino acids. Germline assignment: CDR1 SGHTA and CDR2 FQGNSA. V was trimmed by 5 bases and J by 4 bases, leaving 12 bases between them. In DNA, the CDR3 is TGTGCCAGCAGCCCAACACCTTCGGGAAACACCATATATTTT. Translation gives CASSPTPSGNTIYF.

This clonotype was picked up many times. The chain uses TRBV11-2 and TRBJ2-1; D tentatively reads TRBD1 or TRBD2 (5 bases each). Germline assignment: CDR1 SGHAT and CDR2 FQNNGV. V shed 5 bases and J shed 3 bases, with 14 bases lying between them. The CDR3 extends over 15 amino acids. The CDR3 sequence: CASSLGPDSYNEQFF. CDR3 in DNA: TGTGCCAGCAGCCTGGGACCGGATAGCTACAATGAGCAGTTCTTC.

The genes are TRBV9 and TRBJ2-5; TRBD1 aligns across 7 bases. The J segment lost 1 base and the V segment lost 0 bases, leaving 6 bases of the junction unmatched. The CDR3 is 16 residues long. Germline loops: CDR1 SGDLS, CDR2 YYNGEE. CDR3 nucleotide sequence: TGTGCCAGCAGCGTAGGAGGGACAGAAGGCCAAGAGACCCAGTACTTC. Translating gives CASSVGGTEGQETQYF.

The rearrangement joins TRBV4-3 to TRBJ2-7; 7 bases map to TRBD1. V lost 2 bases, J lost 7 bases, and 8 bases stayed unmatched. The germline V gene encodes CDR1 LGHNA and CDR2 YSLEER. There are 14 residues in the CDR3. In nucleotides, the CDR3 is TGCGCCAGCAGCCAAAATCAGGGGGTCGGTGAGCAGTACTTC. This gives the protein CASSQNQGVGEQYF.